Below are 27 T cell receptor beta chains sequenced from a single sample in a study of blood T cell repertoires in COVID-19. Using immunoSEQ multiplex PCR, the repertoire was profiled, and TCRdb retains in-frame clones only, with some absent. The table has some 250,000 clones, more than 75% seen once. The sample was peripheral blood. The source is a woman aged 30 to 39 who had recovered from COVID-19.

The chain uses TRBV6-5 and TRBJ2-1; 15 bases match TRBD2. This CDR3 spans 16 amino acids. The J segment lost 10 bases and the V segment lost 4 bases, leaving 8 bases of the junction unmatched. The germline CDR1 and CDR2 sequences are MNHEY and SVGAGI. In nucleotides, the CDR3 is TGTGCCAGCAGTTCCCCTGGACTAGCGGGGGGGCCGGAGCAGTTCTTC. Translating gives CASSSPGLAGGPEQFF.

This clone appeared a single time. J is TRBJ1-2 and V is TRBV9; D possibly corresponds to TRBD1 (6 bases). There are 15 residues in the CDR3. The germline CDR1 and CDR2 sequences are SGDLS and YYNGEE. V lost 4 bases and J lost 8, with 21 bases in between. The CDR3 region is CASSPTGSGARGYTF. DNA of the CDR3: TGTGCCAGCAGCCCTACTGGGTCAGGGGCTCGGGGCTACACCTTC.

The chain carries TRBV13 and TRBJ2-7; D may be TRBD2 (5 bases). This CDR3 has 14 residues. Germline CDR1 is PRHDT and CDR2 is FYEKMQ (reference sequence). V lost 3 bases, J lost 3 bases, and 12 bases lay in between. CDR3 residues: CASSLGSTSYEQYF. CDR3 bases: TGTGCCAGCAGCTTGGGCAGCACTAGCTACGAGCAGTACTTC.

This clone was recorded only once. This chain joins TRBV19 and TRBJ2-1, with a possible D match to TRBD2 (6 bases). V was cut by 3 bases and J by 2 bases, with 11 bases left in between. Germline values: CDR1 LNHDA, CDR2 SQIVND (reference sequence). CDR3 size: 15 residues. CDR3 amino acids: CASSIGDSTYNEQFF. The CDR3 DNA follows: TGTGCCAGTAGTATTGGGGACTCAACCTACAATGAGCAGTTCTTC.

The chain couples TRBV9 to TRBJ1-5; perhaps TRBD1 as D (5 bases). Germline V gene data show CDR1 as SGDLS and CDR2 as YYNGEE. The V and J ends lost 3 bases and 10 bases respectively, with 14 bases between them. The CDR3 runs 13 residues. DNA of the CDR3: TGTGCCAGCAGCGGAAATCCAGGGAAACCCCAGCATTTT. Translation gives CASSGNPGKPQHF. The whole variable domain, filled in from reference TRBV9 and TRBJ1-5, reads DSGVTQTPKHLITATGQRVTLRCSPRSGDLSVYWYQQSLDQGLQFLIQYYNGEERAKGNILERFSAQQFPDLHSELNLSSLELGDSALYFCASSGNPGKPQHFGDGTRLSIL.

CDR3 residues: CASSPGTAITNEQFF. The DNA of the CDR3 is TGTGCCAGCAGCCCCGGGACAGCGATAACCAATGAGCAGTTCTTC. The chain employs TRBV6-5 and TRBJ2-1, with TRBD1 matching over 7 bases. The V gene's germline CDR1 is MNHEY and CDR2 SVGAGI. J was trimmed by 6 bases and V by 6 bases; bases with no gene match: 11. The length of the CDR3 is 15 residues.

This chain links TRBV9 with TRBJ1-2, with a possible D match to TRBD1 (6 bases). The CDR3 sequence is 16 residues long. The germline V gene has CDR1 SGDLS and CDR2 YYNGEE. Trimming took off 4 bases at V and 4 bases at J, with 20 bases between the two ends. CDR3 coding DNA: TGTGCCAGCAGCCCCAGTTCCGGACAGCCTATCTATGGCTACACCTTC. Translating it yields CASSPSSGQPIYGYTF.

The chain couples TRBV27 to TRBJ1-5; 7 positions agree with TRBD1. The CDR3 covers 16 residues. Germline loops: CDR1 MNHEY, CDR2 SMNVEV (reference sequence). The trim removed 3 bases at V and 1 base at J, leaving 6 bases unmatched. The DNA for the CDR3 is TGTGCCAGCAGTTTTTCCGGGACAGCCAGCAATCAGCCCCAGCATTTT. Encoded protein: CASSFSGTASNQPQHF.

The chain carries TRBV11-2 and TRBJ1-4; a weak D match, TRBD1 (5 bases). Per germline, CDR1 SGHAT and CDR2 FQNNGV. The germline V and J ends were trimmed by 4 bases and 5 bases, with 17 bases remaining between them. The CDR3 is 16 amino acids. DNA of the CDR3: TGTGCCAGCAGCTCATCCGGGGGGGTTGGGAATGAAAAACTGTTTTTT. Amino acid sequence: CASSSSGGVGNEKLFF.

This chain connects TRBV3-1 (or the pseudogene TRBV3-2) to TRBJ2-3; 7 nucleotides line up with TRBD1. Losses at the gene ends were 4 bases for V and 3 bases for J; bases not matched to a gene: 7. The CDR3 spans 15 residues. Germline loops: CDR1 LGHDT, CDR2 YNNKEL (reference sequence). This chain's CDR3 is CASSLRDSRTDTQYF. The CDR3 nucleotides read TGTGCCAGCAGCCTCCGGGACAGCCGAACAGATACGCAGTATTTT.

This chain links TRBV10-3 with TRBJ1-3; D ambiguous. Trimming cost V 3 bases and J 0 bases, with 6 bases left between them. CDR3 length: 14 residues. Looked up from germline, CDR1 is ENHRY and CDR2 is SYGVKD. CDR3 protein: CAISDSSSGNTIYF. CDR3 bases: TGTGCCATCAGTGATTCGAGCTCTGGAAACACCATATATTTT.

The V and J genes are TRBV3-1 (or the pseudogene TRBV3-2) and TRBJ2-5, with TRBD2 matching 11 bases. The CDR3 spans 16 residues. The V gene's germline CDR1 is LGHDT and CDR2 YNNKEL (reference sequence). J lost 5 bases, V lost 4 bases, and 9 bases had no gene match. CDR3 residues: CASSPVAGGLGETQYF. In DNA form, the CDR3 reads TGTGCCAGCAGCCCCGTAGCGGGGGGGCTTGGGGAGACCCAGTACTTC.

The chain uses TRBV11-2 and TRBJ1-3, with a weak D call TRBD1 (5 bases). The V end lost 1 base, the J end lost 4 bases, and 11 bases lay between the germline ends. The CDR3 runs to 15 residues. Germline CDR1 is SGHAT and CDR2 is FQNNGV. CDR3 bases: TGTGCCAGCAGCTTAGTGGGGGGGTCGGGAAACACCATATATTTT. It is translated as CASSLVGGSGNTIYF.

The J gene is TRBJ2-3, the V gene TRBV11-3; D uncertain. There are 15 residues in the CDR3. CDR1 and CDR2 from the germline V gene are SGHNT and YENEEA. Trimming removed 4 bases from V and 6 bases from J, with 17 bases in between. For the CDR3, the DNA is TGTGCCAGCAGCTCCTACCCCCCCCTATCCGATACGCAGTATTTT. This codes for CASSSYPPLSDTQYF.

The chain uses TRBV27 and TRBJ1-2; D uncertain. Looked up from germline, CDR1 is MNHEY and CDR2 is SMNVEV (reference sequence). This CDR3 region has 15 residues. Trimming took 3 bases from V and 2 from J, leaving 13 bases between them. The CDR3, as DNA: TGTGCCAGCAGTTTGGCAGCGGGGTGGAACTATGGCTACACCTTC. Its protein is CASSLAAGWNYGYTF.

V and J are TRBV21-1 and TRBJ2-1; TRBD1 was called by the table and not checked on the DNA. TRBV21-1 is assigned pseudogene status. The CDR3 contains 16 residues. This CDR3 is CASSSDRTAYYNEQFF. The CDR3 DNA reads TGTGCCAGCAGTTCCGACAGGACGGCCTACTACAATGAGCAGTTCTTC.

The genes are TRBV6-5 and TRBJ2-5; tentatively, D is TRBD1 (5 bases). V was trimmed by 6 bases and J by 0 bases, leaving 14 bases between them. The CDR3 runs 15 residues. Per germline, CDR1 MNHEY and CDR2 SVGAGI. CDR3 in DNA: TGTGCCAGCAGGGCGGACATTCGGTACCAAGAGACCCAGTACTTC. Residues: CASRADIRYQETQYF.

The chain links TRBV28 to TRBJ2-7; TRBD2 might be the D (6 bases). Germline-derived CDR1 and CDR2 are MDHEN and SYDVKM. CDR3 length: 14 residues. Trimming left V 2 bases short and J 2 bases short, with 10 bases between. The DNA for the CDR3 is TGTGCCAGCAGTTTAGAGGGACTGACCTACGAGCAGTACTTC. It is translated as CASSLEGLTYEQYF.

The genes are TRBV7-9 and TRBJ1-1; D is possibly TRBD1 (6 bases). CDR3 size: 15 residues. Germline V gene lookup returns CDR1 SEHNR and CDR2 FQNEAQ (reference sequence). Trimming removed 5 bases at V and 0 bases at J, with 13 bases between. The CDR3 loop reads CASSPTGQMNTEAFF. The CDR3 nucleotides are TGTGCCAGCAGCCCTACGGGACAAATGAACACTGAAGCTTTCTTT.

CDR3 protein: CASSTTRGETQYF. CDR3 DNA: TGTGCCAGCAGCACGACCCGCGGTGAGACCCAGTACTTC. The V and J genes are TRBV7-2 and TRBJ2-5, with D unresolved. The germline gives CDR1 SGHTA, CDR2 FQGNSA. V gave up 5 bases and J gave up 5 bases, with 12 bases separating them. The CDR3 has 13 amino acids.

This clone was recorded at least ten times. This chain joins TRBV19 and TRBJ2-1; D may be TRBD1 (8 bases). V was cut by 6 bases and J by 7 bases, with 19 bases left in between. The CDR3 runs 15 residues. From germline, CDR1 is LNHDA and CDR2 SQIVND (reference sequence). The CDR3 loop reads CASSAQGGGRNEQFF. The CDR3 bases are TGTGCCAGTAGCGCACAGGGGGGGGGTCGTAATGAGCAGTTCTTC.

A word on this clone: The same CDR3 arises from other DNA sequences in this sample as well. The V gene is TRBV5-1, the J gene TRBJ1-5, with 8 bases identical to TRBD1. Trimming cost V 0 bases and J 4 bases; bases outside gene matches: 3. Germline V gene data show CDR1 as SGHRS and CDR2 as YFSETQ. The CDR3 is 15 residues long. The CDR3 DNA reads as TGCGCCAGCAGCTTGGACGGACAGGGTAATCAGCCCCAGCATTTT. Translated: CASSLDGQGNQPQHF.

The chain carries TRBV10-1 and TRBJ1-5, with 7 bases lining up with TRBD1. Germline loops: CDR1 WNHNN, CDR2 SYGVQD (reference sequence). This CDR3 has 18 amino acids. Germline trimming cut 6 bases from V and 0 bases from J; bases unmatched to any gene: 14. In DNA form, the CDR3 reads TGCGCCAGCAGGGAAGGGACAGTCTACTATTATAGCAATCAGCCCCAGCATTTT. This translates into CASREGTVYYYSNQPQHF.

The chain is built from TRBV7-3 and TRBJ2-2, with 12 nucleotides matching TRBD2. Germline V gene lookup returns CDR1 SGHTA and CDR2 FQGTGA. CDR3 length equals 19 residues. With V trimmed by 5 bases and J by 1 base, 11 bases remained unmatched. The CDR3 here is CASSPRTSGAPMNTGELFF. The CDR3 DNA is TGTGCCAGCAGCCCTCGGACTAGCGGGGCTCCGATGAACACCGGGGAGCTGTTTTTT.

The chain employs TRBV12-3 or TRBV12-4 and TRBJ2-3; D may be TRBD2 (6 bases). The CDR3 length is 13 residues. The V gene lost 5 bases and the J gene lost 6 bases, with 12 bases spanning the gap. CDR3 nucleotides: TGTGCCAGCAGTCCCGGACTATTTGATACGCAGTATTTT. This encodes CASSPGLFDTQYF.

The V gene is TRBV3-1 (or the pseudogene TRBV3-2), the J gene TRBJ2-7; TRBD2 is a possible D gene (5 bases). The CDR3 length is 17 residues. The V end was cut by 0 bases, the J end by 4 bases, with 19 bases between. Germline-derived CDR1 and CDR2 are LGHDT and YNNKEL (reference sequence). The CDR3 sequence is CASSQESFSNRGYEQYF. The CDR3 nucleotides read TGTGCCAGCAGCCAAGAGTCGTTCTCCAACAGAGGGTACGAGCAGTACTTC.

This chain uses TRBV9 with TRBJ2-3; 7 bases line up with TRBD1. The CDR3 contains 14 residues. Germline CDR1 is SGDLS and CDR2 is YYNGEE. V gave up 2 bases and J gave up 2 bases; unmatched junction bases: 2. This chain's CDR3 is CASSVTGLTDTQYF. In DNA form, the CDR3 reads TGTGCCAGCAGCGTGACAGGGCTCACAGATACGCAGTATTTT.